This TCR beta chain was captured by sequencing in a study of T cell responses to AZD1222 COVID-19 vaccine. General study points: Of the AZD1222 recipients, only six were seropositive at baseline.

Recipients boosted at about 4 weeks or about 12 weeks are pooled. The table came from immunoSEQ multiplex PCR; TCRdb's copy has only in-frame clones and leaves some out. The sample shows under 170,000 clones, around 90% of them seen only once. About this clone itself: Its antigen is unknown.

The CDR3 totals 13 residues. Trimming left V 4 bases short and J 4 bases short, with 7 bases between. Germline CDR1 LNHDA, CDR2 SQIVND (reference sequence). The receptor comes from an adult who received the AZD1222 COVID-19 vaccine. The gene calls are TRBV19 and TRBJ2-2; no definite D call. The sample consisted of peripheral blood, taken 28 days after the second AZD1222 dose. CDR3 loop: CASSKPATGELFF. CDR3 DNA sequence: TGTGCCAGTAGTAAGCCAGCCACCGGGGAGCTGTTTTTT. Full variable domain (rest looked up from reference TRBV19 and TRBJ2-2): DGGITQSPKYLFRKEGQNVTLSCEQNLNHDAMYWYRQDPGQGLRLIYYSQIVNDFQKGDIAEGYSVSREKKESFPLTVTSAQKNPTAFYLCASSKPATGELFFGEGSRLTVL.